These T cell receptor beta chains were read from a single sample in a study of blood T cell repertoires in COVID-19. Using immunoSEQ multiplex PCR, the repertoire was profiled, and TCRdb retains in-frame clones only, with some absent. The table includes around 180,000 clones, approximately 86% detected once. Material for sequencing was peripheral blood. These TCRs come from a woman aged 25 to 45 with active or convalescent COVID-19. The CDR3 runs from the conserved cysteine through the conserved F or W. Each record gives: clone size, D gene, J gene, V gene, CDR3 DNA, CDR3 protein. The D gene is left open where the match is weak. A row's size may be missing; if present it is once, few, many or a size class.

NA | NA | TRBJ2-6 | TRBV3-1/TRBV3-2 | TGTGCCAGCAGCCAAAGTCCCGCCAGCTCTGGGGCCAACGTCCTGACTTTC | CASSQSPASSGANVLTF
NA | TRBD1 | TRBJ1-5 | TRBV28 | TGTGCCAGCAGTTTAGTCGGACAGGGGGGAATTCCCCAGCATTTT | CASSLVGQGGIPQHF
NA | NA | TRBJ2-3 | TRBV19 | TGTGCCAGTAGTATAGTTCAGGGCTCCACAGATACGCAGTATTTT | CASSIVQGSTDTQYF
NA | TRBD1 | TRBJ2-7 | TRBV27 | TGTGCCAGCAGACTTGGGGGGACAGGGATGAACGAGCAGTACTTC | CASRLGGTGMNEQYF
NA | NA | TRBJ2-2 | TRBV12-5 | TGTGCTAGTGGTTTGGGGAGCGGCGGCACCGGGGAGCTGTTTTTT | CASGLGSGGTGELFF
NA | TRBD1 | TRBJ2-7 | TRBV6-6 | TGTGCCAGCAGTCGCGGACAGGGCGTCGAGCAGTACTTC | CASSRGQGVEQYF
NA | NA | TRBJ1-6 | TRBV5-1 | TGCGCCAGCAGCTTGGGGACAATCCCTTTATTAGGCTATAATTCACCCCTCCACTTT | CASSLGTIPLLGYNSPLHF
NA | NA | TRBJ1-1 | TRBV7-9 | TGTGCCAGCAGGCCACAGAACACTGAAGCTTTCTTT | CASRPQNTEAFF
once | NA | TRBJ2-7 | TRBV4-1 | TGCGCCAGCAGCCAAGGGCAAACCTACGAGCAGTACTTC | CASSQGQTYEQYF
NA | NA | TRBJ1-4 | TRBV25-1 | TGTGCCAGCAGTGATCCGGGAGAAGATACTGAAAAACTGTTTTTT | CASSDPGEDTEKLFF
NA | TRBD2 | TRBJ2-5 | TRBV19 | TGTGCCAGTAAAAGAGGTCTAGCGGGCGTACAAGAGACCCAGTACTTC | CASKRGLAGVQETQYF
NA | NA | TRBJ2-7 | TRBV6-5 | TGTGCCAGCAGTTCACCGGGACTCCCCGAATACGAGCAGTACTTC | CASSSPGLPEYEQYF
NA | TRBD2 | TRBJ2-7 | TRBV28 | TGTGCCAGCATACTTAGCGGGAACTACTACGAGCAGTACTTC | CASILSGNYYEQYF
NA | TRBD2 | TRBJ2-3 | TRBV3-1/TRBV3-2 | TGTGCCAGCAGCCAAGACCTGACTAGCGGCCATAGCACAGATACGCAGTATTTT | CASSQDLTSGHSTDTQYF
NA | TRBD2 | TRBJ2-4 | TRBV5-1 | TGCGCCAGCAGCCTGGGCGGGGGAGAGCAAAACATTCAGTACTTC | CASSLGGGEQNIQYF
NA | TRBD1 | TRBJ1-5 | TRBV19 | TGTGCCAGTAGTATAAGCGGGACAGGGGAGCAGCCCCAGCATTTT | CASSISGTGEQPQHF
once | TRBD1 | TRBJ1-1 | TRBV5-1 | TGCGCCAGCAGCTTTGGACAGGGGGCGCGTATGAACACTGAAGCTTTCTTT | CASSFGQGARMNTEAFF
NA | TRBD1 | TRBJ1-4 | TRBV7-9 | TGTGCCAGCAGCTGGACAGGGAGTACTAATGAAAAACTGTTTTTT | CASSWTGSTNEKLFF
once | TRBD1 | TRBJ1-3 | TRBV9 | TGTGCCAGCAGCTTAAACAGGGGGCTAACTGGAAACACCATATATTTT | CASSLNRGLTGNTIYF
NA | TRBD2 | TRBJ2-5 | TRBV25-1 | TGTGCCAGCAGTGAACCCCAACTACTAGCGGGAGGAGAGACCCAGTACTTC | CASSEPQLLAGGETQYF
NA | TRBD1 | TRBJ2-7 | TRBV5-8 | TGTGCCAGCAGCCCCAGGGGGACAGGGAGCTCCTACGAGCAGTACTTC | CASSPRGTGSSYEQYF
NA | NA | TRBJ1-2 | TRBV6-2/TRBV6-3 | TGTGCCAGCAGCCCTGGGGCACATGGCTACACCTTC | CASSPGAHGYTF
NA | NA | TRBJ2-1 | TRBV18 | TGTGCCAGCTCACCCAGGGGCGATGAGCAGTTCTTC | CASSPRGDEQFF
NA | NA | TRBJ2-2 | TRBV4-1 | TGCGCCAGCGGTAGCGGTCCGAACACCGGGGAGCTGTTTTTT | CASGSGPNTGELFF
NA | NA | TRBJ1-2 | TRBV20-1 | TGCAGTGCTAGTACCGGGATGACTAAAGCTAACTATGGCTACACCTTC | CSASTGMTKANYGYTF
many | NA | TRBJ2-7 | TRBV4-2 | TGTGCCAGCAGCGATGTAGGGCTAACTGGGGGGTCCTACGAGCAGTACTTC | CASSDVGLTGGSYEQYF
NA | NA | TRBJ2-2 | TRBV11-2 | TGTGCCAGCAGCGAGATAATCAGGCACACCGGGGAGCTGTTTTTT | CASSEIIRHTGELFF
NA | NA | TRBJ1-4 | TRBV19 | TGTGCCAGTAGGAGGACAGTTGCAACTAATGAAAAACTGTTTTTT | CASRRTVATNEKLFF
NA | NA | TRBJ1-1 | TRBV6-5 | TGTGCCAGCAGTTACTCGACCGGACAGAATGAAGCTTTCTTT | CASSYSTGQNEAFF
NA | TRBD2 | TRBJ2-1 | TRBV2 | TGTGCCAGCTCCCGGGTTAAGCGGGAGGGCCCGAGCTCCTACAATGAGCAGTTCTTC | CASSRVKREGPSSYNEQFF
NA | NA | TRBJ1-1 | TRBV27 | TGTGCCAGCACCCCCACAGGGAACACTGAAGCTTTCTTT | CASTPTGNTEAFF
NA | NA | TRBJ2-3 | TRBV25-1 | TGTGCCAGCACTTTCGAGGTCGGTACGCAGTATTTT | CASTFEVGTQYF
NA | TRBD1 | TRBJ2-2 | TRBV6-1 | TGTGCCAGCAGTGAAACCGGGACAGGCACCGGGGAGCTGTTTTTT | CASSETGTGTGELFF
NA | NA | TRBJ1-4 | TRBV7-9 | TGTGCCAGCAGCCTCTGGGAAACAGGTCCTAATGAAAAACTGTTTTTT | CASSLWETGPNEKLFF